The clone carrying this TCR beta chain occurred a few times. Its antigen is currently unknown. Amplification yielded TCR beta CDR3 regions, with RNA transcripts as the source. HTBI primers were employed in a first-round RT-PCR of the TCR CDR3. TCRdb recomputed calls from the multiplex PCR reads with MiXCR, one row per CDR3 protein. The data show fewer than 500,000 distinct CDR3 sequences, approximately 15% seen once. Patients were excluded for uncontrolled infection, other autoimmune disease, pregnancy or lactation. This sample was included in a study of T cells in Graves' hyperthyroidism and ophthalmopathy. Study findings and constraints: Onset of ophthalmopathy came a median roughly 6.9 months after the model predicted it.

The specimen was blood. This TCR came from a man younger than 35 with Graves' ophthalmopathy.

The CDR3 loop is CASSGRDSLPGELFF. The CDR3 coding sequence is TGTGCCAGCAGTGGCCGGGACTCACTTCCCGGGGAGCTGTTTTTT. The chain couples TRBV25-1 to TRBJ2-2, with D perhaps TRBD2 (6 bases). Germline CDR1 reads MGHDK; CDR2 reads SYGVNS. This CDR3 has 15 amino acids. V dropped 4 bases and J dropped 6 bases, with 15 bases sitting between them.